The 22 T cell receptor beta chains below were found in one sample sequenced in a study of OX40 agonist ivuxolimab in advanced cancers. Using immunoSEQ multiplex PCR, the repertoire was profiled, and TCRdb retains in-frame clones only, with some absent. The sample shows 57,000 or so clones, 86% of them seen only once. Sequenced here: CD4+ or CD8+ T cells sorted from blood, sampled in a trial of the OX40 agonist ivuxolimab. The receptor source for this set is an adult with an advanced solid tumor such as melanoma, head and neck, liver or kidney cancer.

For the CDR3, the DNA is TGTGCCAGCTCCCCGAGCGGCGGGACAGGGCCCATACGCAATCAGCCCCAGCATTTT. Protein sequence: CASSPSGGTGPIRNQPQHF. V is TRBV27 and J is TRBJ1-5, with TRBD1 identical over 9 bases. The CDR3 has 19 amino acids. The junction had 19 bases not matched to a gene; V was cut back by 8 bases and J by 2 bases. Germline loops: CDR1 MNHEY, CDR2 SMNVEV (reference sequence).

The chain uses TRBV7-9 and TRBJ2-1, with a weak D call TRBD1 (8 bases). Trimming pared 5 bases from V and 6 bases from J, leaving 20 bases between. This CDR3 has 16 residues. CDR1 is SEHNR and CDR2 is FQNEAQ in the germline V gene (reference sequence). CDR3 sequence: CASSQGQGGMGNEQFF. Here the CDR3 DNA reads TGTGCCAGCAGCCAAGGACAGGGAGGGATGGGCAATGAGCAGTTCTTC.

The rearrangement uses TRBV5-5 and TRBJ2-7, with D perhaps matching TRBD1 (6 bases). The germline V gene has CDR1 SGHKS and CDR2 YYEKEE (reference sequence). Trimming shortened V by 2 bases and J by 2 bases, and 8 bases separated the two germline ends. The CDR3 is made up of 13 amino acids. The CDR3 coding sequence is TGTGCCAGCAGCTTCCAGGGGACCTACGAGCAGTACTTC. Protein product: CASSFQGTYEQYF.

The V and J genes are TRBV2 and TRBJ1-1, with no clear D. V gave up 6 bases and J gave up 4 bases, with 18 bases separating them. CDR1 SNHLY and CDR2 FYNNEI come from the germline V gene. This CDR3 has 15 residues. This CDR3 is CASRVDTGGATEAFF. The CDR3, as DNA: TGTGCCAGCAGAGTTGACACCGGAGGTGCCACTGAAGCTTTCTTT.

The chain joins TRBV6-6 to TRBJ1-1; D unclear. The CDR3 runs to 12 residues. The V end lost 7 bases, the J end lost 1 base, and 7 bases lay between the germline ends. The germline V gene encodes CDR1 MNHNY and CDR2 SVGAGI (reference sequence). CDR3 bases: TGTGCCAGCACTACCCGGAACACTGAAGCTTTCTTT. The encoded protein is CASTTRNTEAFF.

The chain carries TRBV28 and TRBJ2-7; D is perhaps TRBD1 or TRBD2 (5 bases each). The CDR3 is 12 amino acids. In germline, CDR1 is MDHEN, CDR2 SYDVKM. Trimming removed 8 bases at V and 9 bases at J, with 17 bases between. This chain's CDR3 is CASGGSWGRQYF. As DNA, the CDR3 is TGTGCCAGCGGGGGTTCGTGGGGAAGGCAGTACTTC.

J is TRBJ1-6 and V is TRBV4-1; 7 bases align to TRBD1. Germline assignment: CDR1 MGHRA and CDR2 YSYEKL. The CDR3 sequence is 14 residues long. J lost 6 bases, V lost 6 bases, and 5 bases had no gene match. The DNA for the CDR3 is TGCGCCAGCAGTCCGACAGGGATTAATTCACCCCTCCACTTT. Translating it yields CASSPTGINSPLHF.

V and J are TRBV19 and TRBJ2-7; either TRBD1 or TRBD2 may fit D (5 bases each). The CDR3 is 14 residues long. Trimming shortened V by 1 base and J by 4 bases, and 11 bases separated the two germline ends. Germline-derived CDR1 and CDR2 are LNHDA and SQIVND (reference sequence). The CDR3 DNA reads as TGTGCCAGTAGTATAGCGGGGCTGCTATACGAGCAGTACTTC. Protein product: CASSIAGLLYEQYF.

For the CDR3, the DNA is TGTGCCAGCAGTCAAGGACTAGGCGCCTACAATGAGCAGTTCTTC. Its protein is CASSQGLGAYNEQFF. V usage is TRBV28 and J usage is TRBJ2-1, with 7 nucleotides matching TRBD2. The CDR3 is 15 residues long. The germline V gene has CDR1 MDHEN and CDR2 SYDVKM. The V and J ends lost 5 bases and 2 bases, in that order; junction bases with no gene match: 6.

The chain links TRBV30 to TRBJ1-5; no clear D gene. This CDR3 comprises 13 residues. Trimming shortened V by 2 bases and J by 3 bases, and 8 bases separated the two germline ends. In germline, CDR1 is GTSNPN, CDR2 SVGIG (reference sequence). CDR3 nucleotide sequence: TGTGCCTGGAGTCCACGGCACAATCAGCCCCAGCATTTT. Translated, it gives CAWSPRHNQPQHF.

This clone was seen only a few times. The J gene is TRBJ2-1, the V gene TRBV7-3; D is possibly TRBD2 (5 bases). From germline, CDR1 is SGHTA and CDR2 FQGTGA. The length of the CDR3 is 13 residues. Trimming took off 8 bases at V and 5 bases at J, with 13 bases between the two ends. DNA for the CDR3: TGTGCCAGCGCCTCCCAGAGGGACAATGAGCAGTTCTTC. This sequence encodes CASASQRDNEQFF. Using reference TRBV7-3 and TRBJ2-1 for the parts outside the CDR3, the full variable domain is GAGVSQTPSNKVTEKGKYVELRCDPISGHTALYWYRQSLGQGPEFLIYFQGTGAADDSGLPNDRFFAVRPEGSVSTLKIQRTERGDSAVYLCASASQRDNEQFFGPGTRLTVL.

The chain employs TRBV15 and TRBJ2-5, with a possible D match to TRBD2 (6 bases). This CDR3 is 15 amino acids long. V dropped 3 bases and J dropped 0 bases, with 11 bases sitting between them. In germline, CDR1 is LNHNV, CDR2 YYDKDF (reference sequence). The CDR3 DNA reads TGTGCCACCAGCAGGGCTGGGGGGTACCAAGAGACCCAGTACTTC. Translation gives CATSRAGGYQETQYF.

This chain connects TRBV12-1 to TRBJ1-2; TRBD1, the D gene given by the table, was not confirmed from the DNA. TRBV12-1 is assigned pseudogene status. The CDR3 extends over 16 amino acids. The CDR3, as DNA: TGTGCCAGCAGCTTTCCATTAACAGGGATTAACTATGGCTACACCTTC. Translated: CASSFPLTGINYGYTF.

This clone came up a few times. The chain combines TRBV7-9 with TRBJ2-7, with D perhaps matching TRBD1 (6 bases). This CDR3 is 16 amino acids long. Trimming took off 2 bases at V and 0 bases at J, with 14 bases between the two ends. Germline CDR1 SEHNR, CDR2 FQNEAQ (reference sequence). CDR3 protein: CASSLSLGGSSYEQYF. The DNA for the CDR3 is TGTGCCAGCAGCTTATCATTAGGGGGATCCTCCTACGAGCAGTACTTC. Complete variable domain (other parts from reference TRBV7-9 and TRBJ2-7): DTGVSQNPRHKITKRGQNVTFRCDPISEHNRLYWYRQTLGQGPEFLTYFQNEAQLEKSRLLSDRFSAERPKGSFSTLEIQRTEQGDSAMYLCASSLSLGGSSYEQYFGPGTRLTVT.

The rearrangement uses TRBV27 and TRBJ2-5, with 8 positions matching TRBD1. The V segment lost 5 bases and the J segment 4 bases; nucleotides outside the gene matches: 12. Germline V gene lookup returns CDR1 MNHEY and CDR2 SMNVEV (reference sequence). There are 16 residues in the CDR3. CDR3 sequence reads: CASSQGQGPAVETQYF. CDR3 bases: TGTGCCAGCAGTCAAGGACAGGGACCCGCGGTAGAGACCCAGTACTTC.

The rearrangement joins TRBV9 to TRBJ1-1; D not certain. The V end was cut by 1 base, the J end by 2 bases, with 9 bases between. Germline CDR1 SGDLS, CDR2 YYNGEE. The CDR3 has 14 amino acids. The CDR3 nucleotides are TGTGCCAGCAGCGTATGGGTAGAAAACACTGAAGCTTTCTTT. Its protein is CASSVWVENTEAFF.

The V and J genes are TRBV30 and TRBJ2-3; no clear D gene. Trimming took 2 bases from V and 0 from J, leaving 0 bases between them. This CDR3 region has 11 residues. The germline V gene encodes CDR1 GTSNPN and CDR2 SVGIG (reference sequence). DNA for the CDR3: TGTGCCTGGAGTAGCACAGATACGCAGTATTTT. Protein: CAWSSTDTQYF.

V is TRBV7-3 and J is TRBJ1-6; unclear D gene. V was trimmed by 1 base and J by 8 bases, leaving 9 bases between them. This CDR3 comprises 14 residues. Germline CDR1 and CDR2: SGHTA and FQGTGA. CDR3 amino acids: CASSLNLRDSPLHF. Here the CDR3 DNA reads TGTGCCAGCAGCTTAAATCTCCGCGATTCACCCCTCCACTTT. The whole variable domain, remainder taken from reference TRBV7-3 and TRBJ1-6, is GAGVSQTPSNKVTEKGKYVELRCDPISGHTALYWYRQSLGQGPEFLIYFQGTGAADDSGLPNDRFFAVRPEGSVSTLKIQRTERGDSAVYLCASSLNLRDSPLHFGNGTRLTVT.

The genes are TRBV7-9 and TRBJ1-1, with TRBD1 matching over 7 bases. CDR3 length: 14 residues. V lost 1 base to trimming and J lost 11 bases; unmatched junction nucleotides: 10. Germline-derived CDR1 and CDR2 are SEHNR and FQNEAQ (reference sequence). The CDR3: CASSLGRRQGVAFF. The CDR3 coding sequence is TGTGCCAGCAGCTTAGGCCGTCGGCAGGGGGTGGCTTTCTTT.

This sequence joins TRBV5-1 and TRBJ1-2; perhaps TRBD1 as D (6 bases). The CDR3 covers 15 residues. V shed 0 bases and J shed 8 bases, with 17 bases lying between them. Germline V lookup: CDR1 SGHRS, CDR2 YFSETQ. The CDR3: CASSLEGGDRHGYTF. The CDR3 coding sequence is TGCGCCAGCAGCTTGGAAGGGGGTGACAGACACGGCTACACCTTC.

J is TRBJ2-5 and V is TRBV5-4; a possible D gene is TRBD2 (6 bases). Germline V gives CDR1 SGHNT, CDR2 YYREEE (reference sequence). Trimming pared 4 bases from V and 2 bases from J, leaving 18 bases between. This CDR3 region has 16 residues. CDR3 DNA sequence: TGTGCCAGCAGCATTAGCGTCGGGGCGGGACAAGAGACCCAGTACTTC. Translating gives CASSISVGAGQETQYF.

This chain uses TRBV7-3 with TRBJ1-1; 8 nucleotides line up with TRBD1. The V and J ends lost 8 bases and 4 bases, in that order; junction bases with no gene match: 6. This CDR3 region has 13 residues. Germline lookup yields CDR1 SGHTA and CDR2 FQGTGA. The CDR3 loop reads CASGAGGFTEAFF. CDR3 DNA sequence: TGTGCCAGCGGAGCAGGGGGCTTCACTGAAGCTTTCTTT.